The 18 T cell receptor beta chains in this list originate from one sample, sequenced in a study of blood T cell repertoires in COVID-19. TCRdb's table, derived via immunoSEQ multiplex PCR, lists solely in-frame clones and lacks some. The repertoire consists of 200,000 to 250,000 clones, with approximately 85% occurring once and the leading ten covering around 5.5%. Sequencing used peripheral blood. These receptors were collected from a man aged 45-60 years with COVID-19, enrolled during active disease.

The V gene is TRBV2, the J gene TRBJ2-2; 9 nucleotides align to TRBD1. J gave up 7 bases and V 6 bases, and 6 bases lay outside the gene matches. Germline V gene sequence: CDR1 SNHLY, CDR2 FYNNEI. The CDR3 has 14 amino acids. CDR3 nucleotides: TGTGCCAGCAGCGGACAGGGGAACTTCGGGGAGCTGTTTTTT. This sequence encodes CASSGQGNFGELFF.

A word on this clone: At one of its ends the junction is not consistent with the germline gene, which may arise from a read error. DNA of the CDR3: TGCAGCGTTGACTGGTCGACTTTT. This encodes CSVDWSTF. The rearrangement joins TRBV29-1 to TRBJ1-1; D not certain. Germline lookup yields CDR1 SQVTM and CDR2 ANQGSEA. This CDR3 comprises 8 residues.

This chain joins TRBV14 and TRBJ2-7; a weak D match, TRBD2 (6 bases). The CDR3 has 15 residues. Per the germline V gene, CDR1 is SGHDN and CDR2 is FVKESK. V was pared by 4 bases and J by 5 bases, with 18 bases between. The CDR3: CASSRTQEGYHEQYF. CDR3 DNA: TGTGCCAGCAGCCGCACCCAGGAGGGTTACCACGAGCAGTACTTC. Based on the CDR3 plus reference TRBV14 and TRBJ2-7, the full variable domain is EAGVTQFPSHSVIEKGQTVTLRCDPISGHDNLYWYRRVMGKEIKFLLHFVKESKQDESGMPNNRFLAERTGGTYSTLKVQPAELEDSGVYFCASSRTQEGYHEQYFGPGTRLTVT.

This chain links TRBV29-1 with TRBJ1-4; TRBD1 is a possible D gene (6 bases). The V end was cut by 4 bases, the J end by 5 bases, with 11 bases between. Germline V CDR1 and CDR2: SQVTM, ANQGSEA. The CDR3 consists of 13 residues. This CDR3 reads CSVVRTENEKLFF. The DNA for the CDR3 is TGCAGCGTTGTTAGGACAGAAAATGAAAAACTGTTTTTT.

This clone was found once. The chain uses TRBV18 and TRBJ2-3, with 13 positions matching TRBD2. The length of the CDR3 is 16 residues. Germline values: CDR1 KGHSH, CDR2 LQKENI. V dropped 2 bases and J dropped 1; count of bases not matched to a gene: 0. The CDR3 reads CASSPGLAGGTDTQYF. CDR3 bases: TGTGCCAGCTCACCAGGACTAGCGGGGGGCACAGATACGCAGTATTTT.

The CDR3 DNA reads as TGCAGCGTCGTAAGGGGGACTAGCGGGGTCTGGAGTGAGCAGTACTTC. Residues: CSVVRGTSGVWSEQYF. This chain links TRBV29-1 with TRBJ2-7, with 13 nucleotides matching TRBD2. Trimming removed 6 bases from V and 7 bases from J; junction bases left unmatched: 15. Germline V gene data show CDR1 as SQVTM and CDR2 as ANQGSEA. This CDR3 comprises 16 residues.

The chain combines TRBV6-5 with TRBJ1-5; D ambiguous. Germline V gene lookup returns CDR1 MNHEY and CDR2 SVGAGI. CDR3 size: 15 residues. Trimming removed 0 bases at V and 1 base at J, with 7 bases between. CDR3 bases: TGTGCCAGCAGTTACTCGAGCGGCAGCAATCAGCCCCAGCATTTT. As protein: CASSYSSGSNQPQHF.

The CDR3 DNA reads as TGTGCCTGGGGCCCGCAGCGGTACAATGAGCAGTTCTTC. Amino acids: CAWGPQRYNEQFF. This sequence joins TRBV30 and TRBJ2-1, with D possibly being TRBD2 (5 bases). Germline CDR1 GTSNPN, CDR2 SVGIG (reference sequence). The CDR3 runs to 13 residues. Deletions cut 5 bases from V and 4 bases from J, with 12 bases between.

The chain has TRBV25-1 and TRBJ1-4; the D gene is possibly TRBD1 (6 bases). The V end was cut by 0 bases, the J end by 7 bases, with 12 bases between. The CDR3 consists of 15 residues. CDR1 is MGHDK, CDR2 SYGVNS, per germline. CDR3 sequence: CASSEYRDIGEKLFF. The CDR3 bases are TGTGCCAGCAGTGAATATAGGGACATAGGTGAAAAACTGTTTTTT.

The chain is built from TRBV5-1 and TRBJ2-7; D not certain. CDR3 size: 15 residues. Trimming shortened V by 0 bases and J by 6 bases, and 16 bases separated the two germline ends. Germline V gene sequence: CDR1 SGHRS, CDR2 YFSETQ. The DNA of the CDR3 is TGCGCCAGCAGCTTGGCCGGTGTCGGGTCGGGCGAGCAGTACTTC. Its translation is CASSLAGVGSGEQYF.

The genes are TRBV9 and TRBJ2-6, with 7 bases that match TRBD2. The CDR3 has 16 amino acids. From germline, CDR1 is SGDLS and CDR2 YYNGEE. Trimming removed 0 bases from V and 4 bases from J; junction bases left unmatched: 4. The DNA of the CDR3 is TGTGCCAGCAGCGTAGCGGGGGGTTCCGGGGCCAACGTCCTGACTTTC. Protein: CASSVAGGSGANVLTF.

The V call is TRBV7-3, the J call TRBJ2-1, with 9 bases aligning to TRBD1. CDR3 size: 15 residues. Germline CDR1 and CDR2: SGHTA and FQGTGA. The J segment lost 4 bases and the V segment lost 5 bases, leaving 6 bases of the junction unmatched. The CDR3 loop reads CASSPGQGGYNEQFF. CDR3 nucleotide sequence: TGTGCCAGCAGCCCGGGACAGGGAGGATACAATGAGCAGTTCTTC.

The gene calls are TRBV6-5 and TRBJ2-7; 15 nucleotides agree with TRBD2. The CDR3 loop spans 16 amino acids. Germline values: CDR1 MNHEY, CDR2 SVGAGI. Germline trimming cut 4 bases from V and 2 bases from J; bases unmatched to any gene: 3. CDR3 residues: CASSLGLAGGPYEQYF. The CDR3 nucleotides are TGTGCCAGCAGTTTAGGACTAGCGGGGGGGCCCTACGAGCAGTACTTC.

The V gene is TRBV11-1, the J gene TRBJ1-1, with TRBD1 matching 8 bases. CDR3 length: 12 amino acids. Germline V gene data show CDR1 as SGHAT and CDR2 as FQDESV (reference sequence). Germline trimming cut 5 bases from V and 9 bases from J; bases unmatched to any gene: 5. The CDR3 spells CASSPDRDKAFF. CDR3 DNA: TGTGCCAGCAGCCCGGACAGGGACAAAGCTTTCTTT.

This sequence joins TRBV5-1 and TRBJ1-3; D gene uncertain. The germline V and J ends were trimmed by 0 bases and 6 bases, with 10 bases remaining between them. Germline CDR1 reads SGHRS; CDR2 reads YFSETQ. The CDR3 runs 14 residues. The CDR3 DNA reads TGCGCCAGCAGCTTGGGCCAGACTACAAACACCATATATTTT. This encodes CASSLGQTTNTIYF. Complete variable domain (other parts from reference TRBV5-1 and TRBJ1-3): KAGVTQTPRYLIKTRGQQVTLSCSPISGHRSVSWYQQTPGQGLQFLFEYFSETQRNKGNFPGRFSGRQFSNSRSEMNVSTLELGDSALYLCASSLGQTTNTIYFGEGSWLTVV.

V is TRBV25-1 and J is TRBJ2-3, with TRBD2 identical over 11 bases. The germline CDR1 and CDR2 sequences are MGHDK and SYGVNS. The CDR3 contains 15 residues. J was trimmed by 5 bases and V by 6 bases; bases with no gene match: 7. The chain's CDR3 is CASRGSSGGQDTQYF. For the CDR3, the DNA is TGTGCCAGCAGGGGATCTAGCGGGGGGCAAGATACGCAGTATTTT.

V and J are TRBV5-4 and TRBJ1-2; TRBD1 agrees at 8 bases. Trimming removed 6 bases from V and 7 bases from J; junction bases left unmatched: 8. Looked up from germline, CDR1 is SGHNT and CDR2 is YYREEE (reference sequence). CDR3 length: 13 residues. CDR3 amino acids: CASTNRGGLGYTF. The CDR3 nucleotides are TGTGCCAGCACCAACAGGGGGGGTCTTGGCTACACCTTC.

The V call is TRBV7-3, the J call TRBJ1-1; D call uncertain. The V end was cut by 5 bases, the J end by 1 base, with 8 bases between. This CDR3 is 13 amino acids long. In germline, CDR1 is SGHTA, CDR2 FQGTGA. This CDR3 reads CASSTQRNTEAFF. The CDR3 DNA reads TGTGCCAGCAGCACTCAGCGGAACACTGAAGCTTTCTTT.